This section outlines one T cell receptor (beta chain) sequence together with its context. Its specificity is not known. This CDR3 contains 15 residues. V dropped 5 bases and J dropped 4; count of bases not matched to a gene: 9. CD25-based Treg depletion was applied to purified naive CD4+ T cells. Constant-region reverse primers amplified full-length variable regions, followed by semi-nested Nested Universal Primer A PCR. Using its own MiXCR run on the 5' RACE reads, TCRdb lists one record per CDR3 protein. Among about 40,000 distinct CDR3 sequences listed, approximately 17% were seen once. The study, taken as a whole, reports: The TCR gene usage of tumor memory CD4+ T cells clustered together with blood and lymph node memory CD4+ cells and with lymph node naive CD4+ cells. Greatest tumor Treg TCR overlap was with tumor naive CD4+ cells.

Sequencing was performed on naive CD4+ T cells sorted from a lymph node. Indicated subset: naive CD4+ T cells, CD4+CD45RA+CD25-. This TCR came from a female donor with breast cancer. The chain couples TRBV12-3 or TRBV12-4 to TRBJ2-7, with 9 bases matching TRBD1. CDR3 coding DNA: TGTGCCAGCAGTCGTCCGGGACAGGGATATTACGAGCAGTACTTC. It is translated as CASSRPGQGYYEQYF.